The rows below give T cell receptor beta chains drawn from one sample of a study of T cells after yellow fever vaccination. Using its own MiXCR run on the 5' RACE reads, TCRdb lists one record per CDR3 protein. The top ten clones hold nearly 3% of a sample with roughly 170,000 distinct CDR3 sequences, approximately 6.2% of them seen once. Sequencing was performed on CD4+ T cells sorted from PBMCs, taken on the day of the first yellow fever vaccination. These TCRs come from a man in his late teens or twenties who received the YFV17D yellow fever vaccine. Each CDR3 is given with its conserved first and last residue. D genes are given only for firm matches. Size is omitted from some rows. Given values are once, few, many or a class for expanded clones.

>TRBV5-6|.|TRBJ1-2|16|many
TGTGCCAGCAGCTTGGAACTGTCAGGGCCGTACAATGGCTACACCTTC
CASSLELSGPYNGYTF
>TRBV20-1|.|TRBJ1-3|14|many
TGCAGTGCCAAGGACAGAAGCTCTGGAAACACCATATATTTT
CSAKDRSSGNTIYF
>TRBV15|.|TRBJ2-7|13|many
TGTGCCACCAGCAGAGTCGAACAATACGAGCAGTACTTC
CATSRVEQYEQYF
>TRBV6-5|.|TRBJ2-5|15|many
TGTGCCAGCAGCTTAGACGCCACTGGGGGAGAGACCCAGTACTTC
CASSLDATGGETQYF
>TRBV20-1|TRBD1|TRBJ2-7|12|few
TGCAGTGCGGACAGGACATCCTACGAGCAGTACTTC
CSADRTSYEQYF
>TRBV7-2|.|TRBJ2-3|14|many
TGTGCCAGCAGCCGTCGGGTGCACACAGATACGCAGTATTTT
CASSRRVHTDTQYF
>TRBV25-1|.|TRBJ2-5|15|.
TGTGCCAGCAGTGAAATGGGCAGGGCCGAGGAGACCCAGTACTTC
CASSEMGRAEETQYF
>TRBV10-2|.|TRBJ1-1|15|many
TGCGCCAGCAGACCCTCGCGGGGGTTGGGCACTGAAGCTTTCTTT
CASRPSRGLGTEAFF
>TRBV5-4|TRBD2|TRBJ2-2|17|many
TGTGCCAGCAGCTTGGCCGGCGGGGGGGCTAACACCGGGGAGCTGTTTTTT
CASSLAGGGANTGELFF
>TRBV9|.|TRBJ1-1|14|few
TGTGCCAGCAGCGAGACCTTTGGTGGCACTGAAGCTTTCTTT
CASSETFGGTEAFF
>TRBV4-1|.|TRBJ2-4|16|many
TGCGCCAGCAGCCAAGCGGTTTGGGACGGCAAAAACATTCAGTACTTC
CASSQAVWDGKNIQYF
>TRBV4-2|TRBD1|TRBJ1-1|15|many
TGTGCCAGCAGCCGGACCGGGACAGGGAAAACTGAAGCTTTCTTT
CASSRTGTGKTEAFF
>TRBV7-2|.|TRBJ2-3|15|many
TGTGCCAGCAGCTTAGCCACGCGGGGCAAAAATACGCAGTATTTT
CASSLATRGKNTQYF
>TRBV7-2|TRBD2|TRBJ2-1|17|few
TGTGCCAGCAGCTTAGCCATCAGCGGGGGGGCAGCCAATGAGCAGTTCTTC
CASSLAISGGAANEQFF
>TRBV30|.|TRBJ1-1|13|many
TGTGCCTGGAGTGTTCCGGGGTACACTGAAGCTTTCTTT
CAWSVPGYTEAFF
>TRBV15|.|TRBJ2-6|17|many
TGTGCCACCAGCAGGGGGGTTACAACCTCTGGGGCCAACGTCCTGACTTTC
CATSRGVTTSGANVLTF
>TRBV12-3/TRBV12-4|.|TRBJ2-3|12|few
TGTGCCAGCAGTCCGGACTCAAATACGCAGTATTTT
CASSPDSNTQYF
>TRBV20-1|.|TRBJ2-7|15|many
TGCAGTGCTGGCCCCCTCGGGGTGGGCTTCTACGAGCAGTACTTC
CSAGPLGVGFYEQYF
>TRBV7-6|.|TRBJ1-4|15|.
TGTACCAGCAGCTTGCGACCTGCAACTAATGAAAAACTGTTTTTT
CTSSLRPATNEKLFF
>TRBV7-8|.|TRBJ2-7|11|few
TGTGCCAGCAGCGGGGCACGGGAGCAGTACTTC
CASSGAREQYF
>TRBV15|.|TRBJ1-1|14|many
TGTGCCACCAGCAGAGTCGGCAGGGCCACTGAAGCTTTCTTT
CATSRVGRATEAFF
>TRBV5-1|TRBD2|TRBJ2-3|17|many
TGCGCCAGCAGCTTGGGCCGCAATAGCGGGGCCACAGATACGCAGTATTTT
CASSLGRNSGATDTQYF
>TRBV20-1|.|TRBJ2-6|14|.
TGCAGTGCTATCGACAACTCTGGGGCCAACGTCCTGACTTTC
CSAIDNSGANVLTF
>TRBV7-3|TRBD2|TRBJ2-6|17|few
TGTGCCAGCAGCTCGGCCGGGGGGAACTCTGGGGCCAACGTCCTGACTTTC
CASSSAGGNSGANVLTF
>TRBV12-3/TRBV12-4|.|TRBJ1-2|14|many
TGTGCCAGCAGTTTAGGGACGGGCAACTATGGCTACACCTTC
CASSLGTGNYGYTF
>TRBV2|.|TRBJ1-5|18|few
TGTGCCAGCAGTGAATTGGGGATGAGGTCAACCGTTAATCAGCCCCAGCATTTT
CASSELGMRSTVNQPQHF
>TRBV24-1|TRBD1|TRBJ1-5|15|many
TGTGCCACCAGTGGGACAGGCGTCGGCAATCAGCCCCAGCATTTT
CATSGTGVGNQPQHF
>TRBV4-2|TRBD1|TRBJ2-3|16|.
TGTGCCAGCAGCCGCGAAAGGACAGGGTCGGCCGATACGCAGTATTTT
CASSRERTGSADTQYF